Described below is a single T cell receptor (beta chain) sequence and its context. Its target is not known. Sample time point: less than 15 months of natalizumab therapy. Spiked into each PCR were synthetic inline TR CDR3 controls of all V-J pairings. Measured with immunoSEQ multiplex PCR; TCRdb has only the in-frame clones, and not every one. The table has more than 20,000 clones, approximately 90% seen once; the top ten hold around 2.4%. V lost 4 bases to trimming and J lost 3 bases, with 16 bases between them. Germline CDR1 and CDR2: MNHEY and SMNVEV (reference sequence). This CDR3 is built from 15 residues. This sample is drawn from a study of multiple sclerosis patients with progressive multifocal leukoencephalopathy. The study's findings and limits: Before and during natalizumab, the clones expanded at PML already existed. Less diverse TRB repertoires were suggested in most PML patients. It is unclear whether the findings reflect JC virus infection or general immunocompromise.

The V gene is TRBV27, the J gene TRBJ2-7, with a possible D match to TRBD2 (5 bases). This TCR came from a man aged 25-40 years with multiple sclerosis. The sequencing here drew on PBMCs, taken from a patient treated with natalizumab. CDR3 DNA sequence: TGTGCCAGCAGTTCCCCGTTACTAGGGATCTACGAGCAGTACTTC. Its protein product is CASSSPLLGIYEQYF.